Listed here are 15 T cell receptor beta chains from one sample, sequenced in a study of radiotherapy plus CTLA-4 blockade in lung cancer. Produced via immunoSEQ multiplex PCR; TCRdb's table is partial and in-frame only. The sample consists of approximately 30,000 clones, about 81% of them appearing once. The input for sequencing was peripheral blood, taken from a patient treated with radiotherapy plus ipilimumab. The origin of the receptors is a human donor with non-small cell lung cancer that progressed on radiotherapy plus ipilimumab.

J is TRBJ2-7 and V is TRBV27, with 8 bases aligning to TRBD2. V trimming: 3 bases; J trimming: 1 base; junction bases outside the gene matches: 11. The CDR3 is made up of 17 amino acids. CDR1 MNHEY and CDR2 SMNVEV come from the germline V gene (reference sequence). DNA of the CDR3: TGTGCCAGCAGTTTGTCCGCGCAGCGGGGGTTTTCCTACGAGCAGTACTTC. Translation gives CASSLSAQRGFSYEQYF.

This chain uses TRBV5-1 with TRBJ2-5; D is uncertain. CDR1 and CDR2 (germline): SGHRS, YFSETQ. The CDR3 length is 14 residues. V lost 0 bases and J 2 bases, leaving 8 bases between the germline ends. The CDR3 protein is CASSLDRYQETQYF. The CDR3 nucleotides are TGCGCCAGCAGCTTGGACAGATATCAAGAGACCCAGTACTTC.

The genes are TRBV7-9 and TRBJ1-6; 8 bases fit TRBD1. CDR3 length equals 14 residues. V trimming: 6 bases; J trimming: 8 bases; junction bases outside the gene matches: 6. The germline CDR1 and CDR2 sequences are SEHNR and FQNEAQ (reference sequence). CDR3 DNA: TGTGCCAGCAGTTTTCAGGGGGCGGATTCACCCCTCCACTTT. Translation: CASSFQGADSPLHF.

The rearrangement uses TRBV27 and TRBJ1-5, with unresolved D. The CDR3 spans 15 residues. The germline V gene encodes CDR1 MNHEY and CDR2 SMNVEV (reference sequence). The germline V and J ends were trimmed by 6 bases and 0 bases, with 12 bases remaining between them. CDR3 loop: CASRAGLNSNQPQHF. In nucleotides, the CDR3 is TGTGCCAGCAGAGCAGGACTTAATAGCAATCAGCCCCAGCATTTT.

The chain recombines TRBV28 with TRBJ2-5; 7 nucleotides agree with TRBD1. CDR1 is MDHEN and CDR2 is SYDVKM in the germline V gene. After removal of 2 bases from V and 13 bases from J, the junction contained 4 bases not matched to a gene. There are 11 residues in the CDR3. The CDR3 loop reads CASSLDRVWYF. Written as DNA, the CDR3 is TGTGCCAGCAGTTTAGACAGGGTCTGGTACTTC.

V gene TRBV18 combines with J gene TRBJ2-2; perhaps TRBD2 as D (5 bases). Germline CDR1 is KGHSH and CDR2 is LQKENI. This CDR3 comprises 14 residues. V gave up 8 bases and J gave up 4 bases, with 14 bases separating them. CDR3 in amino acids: CASVTTGITGELFF. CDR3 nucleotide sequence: TGTGCCAGCGTGACCACGGGGATCACCGGGGAGCTGTTTTTT.

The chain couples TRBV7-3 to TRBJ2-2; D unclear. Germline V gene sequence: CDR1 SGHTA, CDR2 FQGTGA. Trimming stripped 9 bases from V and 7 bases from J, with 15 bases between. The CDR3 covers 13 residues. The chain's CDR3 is CASCNQRGGELFF. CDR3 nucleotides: TGTGCCAGTTGTAACCAACGAGGCGGGGAGCTGTTTTTT.

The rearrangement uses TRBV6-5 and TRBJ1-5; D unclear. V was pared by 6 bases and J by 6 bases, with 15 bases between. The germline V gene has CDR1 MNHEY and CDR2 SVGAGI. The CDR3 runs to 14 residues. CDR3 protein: CASRFLAGGQPQHF. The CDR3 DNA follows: TGTGCCAGCAGATTCCTAGCTGGAGGTCAGCCCCAGCATTTT.

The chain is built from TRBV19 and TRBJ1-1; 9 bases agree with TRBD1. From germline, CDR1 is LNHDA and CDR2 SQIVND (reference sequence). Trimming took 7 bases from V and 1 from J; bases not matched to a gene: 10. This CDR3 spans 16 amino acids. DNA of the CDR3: TGTGCCAGTAATAATATCCCGGGACAGGGGAACACTGAAGCTTTCTTT. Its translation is CASNNIPGQGNTEAFF.

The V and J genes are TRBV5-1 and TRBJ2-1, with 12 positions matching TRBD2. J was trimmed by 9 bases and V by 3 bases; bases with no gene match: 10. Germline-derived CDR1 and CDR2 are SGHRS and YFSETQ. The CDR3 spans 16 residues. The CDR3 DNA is TGCGCCAGCAGCTGGACACTAGCGGGGGGTACAAGTGAGCAGTTCTTC. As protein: CASSWTLAGGTSEQFF.

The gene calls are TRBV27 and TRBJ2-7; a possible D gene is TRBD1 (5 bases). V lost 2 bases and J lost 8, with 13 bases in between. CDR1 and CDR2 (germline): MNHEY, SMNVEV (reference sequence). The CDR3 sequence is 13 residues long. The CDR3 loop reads CASSLRGQGQQYF. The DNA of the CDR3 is TGTGCCAGCAGTTTAAGGGGCCAGGGCCAGCAGTACTTC.

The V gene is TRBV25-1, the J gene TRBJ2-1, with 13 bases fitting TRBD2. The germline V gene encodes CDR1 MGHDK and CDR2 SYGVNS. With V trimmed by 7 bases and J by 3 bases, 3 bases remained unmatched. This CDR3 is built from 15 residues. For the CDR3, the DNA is TGTGCCAGCACCAGGACTAGCGGGGGCTACAATGAGCAGTTCTTC. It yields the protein CASTRTSGGYNEQFF.

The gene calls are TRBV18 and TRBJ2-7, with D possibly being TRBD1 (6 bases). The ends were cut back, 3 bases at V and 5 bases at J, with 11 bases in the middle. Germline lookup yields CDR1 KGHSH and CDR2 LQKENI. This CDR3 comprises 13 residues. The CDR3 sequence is CASSPTGNHEQYF. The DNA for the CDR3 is TGTGCCAGCTCACCTACAGGGAACCACGAGCAGTACTTC.

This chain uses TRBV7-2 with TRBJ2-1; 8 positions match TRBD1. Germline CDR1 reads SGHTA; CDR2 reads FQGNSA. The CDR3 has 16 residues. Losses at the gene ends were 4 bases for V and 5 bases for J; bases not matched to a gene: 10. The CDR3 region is CASSSTTGQGHNEQFF. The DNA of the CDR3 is TGTGCCAGCAGCTCCACCACTGGACAGGGTCACAATGAGCAGTTCTTC.

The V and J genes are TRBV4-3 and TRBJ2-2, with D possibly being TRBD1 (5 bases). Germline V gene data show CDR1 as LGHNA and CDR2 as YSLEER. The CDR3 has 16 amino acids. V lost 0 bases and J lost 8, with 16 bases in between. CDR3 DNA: TGCGCCAGCAGCCAAGATCGGGCAGGGATTGGGGGGGAGCTGTTTTTT. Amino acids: CASSQDRAGIGGELFF.